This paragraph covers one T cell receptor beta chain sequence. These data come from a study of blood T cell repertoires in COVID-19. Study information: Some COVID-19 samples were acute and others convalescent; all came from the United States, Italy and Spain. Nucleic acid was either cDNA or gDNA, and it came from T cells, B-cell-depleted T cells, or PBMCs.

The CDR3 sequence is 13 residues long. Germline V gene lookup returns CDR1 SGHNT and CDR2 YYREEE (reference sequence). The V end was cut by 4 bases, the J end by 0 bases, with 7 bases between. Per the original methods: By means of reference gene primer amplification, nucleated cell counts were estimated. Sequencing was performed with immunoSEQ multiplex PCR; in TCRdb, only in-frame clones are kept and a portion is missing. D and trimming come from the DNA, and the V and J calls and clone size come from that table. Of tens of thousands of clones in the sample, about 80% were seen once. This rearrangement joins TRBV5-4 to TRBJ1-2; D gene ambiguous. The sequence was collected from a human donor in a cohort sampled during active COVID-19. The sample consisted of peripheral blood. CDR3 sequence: CASSRDSNYGYTF. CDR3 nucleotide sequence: TGTGCCAGCAGCCGGGATTCTAACTATGGCTACACCTTC.